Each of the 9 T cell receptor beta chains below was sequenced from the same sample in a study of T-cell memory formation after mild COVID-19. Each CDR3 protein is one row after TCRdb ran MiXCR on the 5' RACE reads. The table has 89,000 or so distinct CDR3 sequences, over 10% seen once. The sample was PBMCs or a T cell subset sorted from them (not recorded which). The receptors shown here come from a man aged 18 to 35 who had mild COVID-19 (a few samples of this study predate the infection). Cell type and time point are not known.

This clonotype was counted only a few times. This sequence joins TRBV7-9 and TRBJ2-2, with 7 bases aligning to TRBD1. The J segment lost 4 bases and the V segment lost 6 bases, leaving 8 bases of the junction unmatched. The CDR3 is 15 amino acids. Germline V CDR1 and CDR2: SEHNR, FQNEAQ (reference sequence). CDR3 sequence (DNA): TGTGCCAGCAGACTTATCACAGGGGTCACCGGGGAGCTGTTTTTT. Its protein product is CASRLITGVTGELFF.

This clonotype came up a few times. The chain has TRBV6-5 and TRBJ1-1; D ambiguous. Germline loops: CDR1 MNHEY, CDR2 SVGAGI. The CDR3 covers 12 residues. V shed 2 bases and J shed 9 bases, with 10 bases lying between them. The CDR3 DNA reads TGTGCCAGCAGTTACGGGTTGGGAAAAGCTTTCTTT. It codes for CASSYGLGKAFF.

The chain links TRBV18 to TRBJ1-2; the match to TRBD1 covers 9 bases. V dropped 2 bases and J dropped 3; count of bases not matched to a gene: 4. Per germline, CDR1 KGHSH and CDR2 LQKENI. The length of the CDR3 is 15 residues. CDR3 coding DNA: TGTGCCAGCTCACCAGGAGGACAGGGGTACTATGGCTACACCTTC. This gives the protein CASSPGGQGYYGYTF. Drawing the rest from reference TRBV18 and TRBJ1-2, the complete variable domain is NAGVMQNPRHLVRRRGQEARLRCSPMKGHSHVYWYRQLPEEGLKFMVYLQKENIIDESGMPKERFSAEFPKEGPSILRIQQVVRGDSAAYFCASSPGGQGYYGYTFGSGTRLTVV.

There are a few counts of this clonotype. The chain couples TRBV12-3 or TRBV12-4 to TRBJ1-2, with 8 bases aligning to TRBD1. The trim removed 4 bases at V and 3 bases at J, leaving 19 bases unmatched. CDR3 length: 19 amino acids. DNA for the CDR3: TGTGCCAGCAGTTCCTTGGGGTTAGTAGGACAGGGACTCGACTATGGCTACACCTTC. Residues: CASSSLGLVGQGLDYGYTF.

CDR3 sequence: CASSPARGGQETQYF. Here the CDR3 DNA reads TGTGCCAGCAGCCCCGCGCGGGGGGGTCAAGAGACCCAGTACTTC. J is TRBJ2-5 and V is TRBV7-2; 9 bases map to TRBD2. Germline V gene sequence: CDR1 SGHTA, CDR2 FQGNSA. The CDR3 runs to 15 residues. V dropped 5 bases and J dropped 2; count of bases not matched to a gene: 6.

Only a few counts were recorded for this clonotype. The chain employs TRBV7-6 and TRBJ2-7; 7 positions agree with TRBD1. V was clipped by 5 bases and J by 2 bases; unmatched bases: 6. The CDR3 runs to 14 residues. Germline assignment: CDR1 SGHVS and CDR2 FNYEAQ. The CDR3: CASSNRQGAYEQYF. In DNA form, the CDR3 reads TGTGCCAGCAGCAACAGACAGGGCGCCTACGAGCAGTACTTC. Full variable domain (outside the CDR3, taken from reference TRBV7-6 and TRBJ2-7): GAGVSQSPRYKVTKRGQDVALRCDPISGHVSLYWYRQALGQGPEFLTYFNYEAQQDKSGLPNDRFSAERPEGSISTLTIQRTEQRDSAMYRCASSNRQGAYEQYFGPGTRLTVT.

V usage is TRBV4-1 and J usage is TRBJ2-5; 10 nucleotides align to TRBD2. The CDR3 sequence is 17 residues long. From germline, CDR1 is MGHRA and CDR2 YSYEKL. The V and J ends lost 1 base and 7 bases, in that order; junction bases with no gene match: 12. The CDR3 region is CASSQGASGGPVGTQYF. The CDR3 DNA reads TGCGCCAGCAGCCAAGGGGCTAGCGGGGGCCCCGTGGGGACCCAGTACTTC.

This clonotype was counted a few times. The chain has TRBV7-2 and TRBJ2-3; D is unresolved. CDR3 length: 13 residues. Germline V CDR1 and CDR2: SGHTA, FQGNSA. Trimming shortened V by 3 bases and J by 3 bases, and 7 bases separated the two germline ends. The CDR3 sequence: CASSLPPTDTQYF. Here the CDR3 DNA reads TGTGCCAGCAGCTTGCCCCCGACAGATACGCAGTATTTT. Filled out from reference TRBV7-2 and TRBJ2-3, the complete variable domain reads GAGVSQSPSNKVTEKGKDVELRCDPISGHTALYWYRQSLGQGLEFLIYFQGNSAPDKSGLPSDRFSAERTGGSVSTLTIQRTQQEDSAVYLCASSLPPTDTQYFGPGTRLTVL.

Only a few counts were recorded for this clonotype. CDR3 in amino acids: CASSLDLIDTQYF. The CDR3 nucleotides are TGTGCCAGCAGCTTAGATTTAATTGATACGCAGTATTTT. This chain links TRBV11-2 with TRBJ2-3; no reliable D call. Germline assignment: CDR1 SGHAT and CDR2 FQNNGV. The CDR3 consists of 13 residues. V was clipped by 0 bases and J by 6 bases, with 7 bases between them.